The TCR beta chain described here comes from a study of T cells after yellow fever vaccination. General study findings and limits: Clones that expanded after primary vaccination mostly reappeared after the booster (just over 95% CD4, roughly 87% CD8). A small share of clonotypes appeared in both CD4 and CD8 compartments.

This CDR3 region has 14 residues. The V end was cut by 1 base, the J end by 6 bases, with 9 bases between. In germline, CDR1 is SGHVS, CDR2 FNYEAQ. TCRdb ran MiXCR on the 5' RACE reads and lists one entry per CDR3 protein. The sample contains about 85,000 distinct CDR3 sequences, 13% of which appear only once. The starting material was CD8+ T cells not binding an NS4B(214-222) dextramer, sorted from PBMCs, obtained 21 days after the first yellow fever vaccination. V is TRBV7-6 and J is TRBJ1-4; D gene ambiguous. The receptor was derived from a man younger than 35 who received the YFV17D yellow fever vaccine. CDR3 DNA sequence: TGTGCCAGCAGCTTAGAAGGTGGTGATGAAAAACTGTTTTTT. Amino acids: CASSLEGGDEKLFF.